These T cell receptor beta chains were read from a single sample in a study of cytomegalovirus exposure and HLA in healthy donors. Clones were sequenced by immunoSEQ multiplex PCR, and TCRdb holds only the in-frame ones, with some missing. The sample lists approximately 190,000 clones, roughly 77% occurring once. Source material: PBMCs. All receptors derive from a man in his forties in good health and CMV-seropositive. The CDR3 runs from the conserved cysteine through the conserved F or W. The D gene is left open where the match is weak. Clone size is shown for a subset of rows, as once, few, many or a class of expanded clone.

cdr3_nt	cdr3_aa	d_call	clone_size	j_call	v_call
TGTGCCAGCAGTGATCCTCGGGGTTGGGGGCCAGCGGGAGAGAGCAATGAGCAGTTCTTC	CASSDPRGWGPAGESNEQFF	TRBD2	-	TRBJ2-1	TRBV6-1
TGTGCCAGCAGCCCAGGGCCGAACACCGGGGAGCTGTTTTTT	CASSPGPNTGELFF	-	-	TRBJ2-2	TRBV11-3
TGTGCCAGCAGTTCGGCCCCGGGGGGCGCAAGCTATGGCTACACCTTC	CASSSAPGGASYGYTF	-	-	TRBJ1-2	TRBV28
TGTTCCAGCAGCGACCCTCGGGGGGCGACCTTCCACGAGCAGTACTTC	CSSSDPRGATFHEQYF	-	-	TRBJ2-7	TRBV7-9
TGTGCCAGCAGCCAGTGGCGGGAGGGCTACAATGAGCAGTTCTTC	CASSQWREGYNEQFF	TRBD2	-	TRBJ2-1	TRBV9
TGTGCCATCAGCTCGGGGGGGGCCAACACTGAAGCTTTCTTT	CAISSGGANTEAFF	-	-	TRBJ1-1	TRBV10-3
TGTGCCAGTAGTGTCGGACAGGGGAGTGAAAAACTGTTTTTT	CASSVGQGSEKLFF	TRBD1	-	TRBJ1-4	TRBV19
TGTGCCAGCAGACCCCGACAGGGGGGAACCCTCTATAGCAATCAGCCCCAGCATTTT	CASRPRQGGTLYSNQPQHF	TRBD1	-	TRBJ1-5	TRBV14
TGCGCCAGCATCCAAACGATGGCGGGGGGGACGGAGACCCAGTACTTC	CASIQTMAGGTETQYF	TRBD2	-	TRBJ2-5	TRBV5-1
TGTGCCAGTACCGGGGGAGATACGCAGTATTTT	CASTGGDTQYF	-	once	TRBJ2-3	TRBV6-5
TGTGCCAGCAGTGACGGACAGGACCTGGTCTATGGCTACACCTTC	CASSDGQDLVYGYTF	TRBD1	-	TRBJ1-2	TRBV25-1
TGTGCCAGCAGCTCCCCCGGGACTAGCGACGAGGAGCAGTACTTC	CASSSPGTSDEEQYF	TRBD2	-	TRBJ2-7	TRBV11-2
TGTGCCAGCAGGGGGGGGCCCACGTACACAGATACGCAGTATTTT	CASRGGPTYTDTQYF	-	-	TRBJ2-3	TRBV7-2
TGTGCCAGCAGCTCAGGGGTGGCAGAGACCCAGTACTTC	CASSSGVAETQYF	-	-	TRBJ2-5	TRBV11-3
TGTGCCAGTAGTAGCGGGGTGGGGACGGGGGCCTACGAGCAGTACTTC	CASSSGVGTGAYEQYF	-	-	TRBJ2-7	TRBV19
TGTGCCACCGGTGCATTGGCCGCCGGGAACAATGAGCAGTTCTTC	CATGALAAGNNEQFF	-	-	TRBJ2-1	TRBV6-5
TGTGCCAGCAGTGAATGGGCAGAGACCTACGAGCAGTACTTC	CASSEWAETYEQYF	-	-	TRBJ2-7	TRBV6-1
TGTGCCAGCAGTTTAAGCGGCAGGAATCCTAACTATGGCTACACCTTC	CASSLSGRNPNYGYTF	-	-	TRBJ1-2	TRBV27
TGCGCCAGCAGCCAGTCGACTACCAACTCGGGGGAGCAGTTCTTC	CASSQSTTNSGEQFF	-	-	TRBJ2-1	TRBV4-1
TGTGCCAGCAGCCCCGACGGGACACCGAACACCGGGGAGCTGTTTTTT	CASSPDGTPNTGELFF	-	-	TRBJ2-2	TRBV7-7
TGTGCCTGGTCCCCGGGACAGACCTACGAGCAGTACTTC	CAWSPGQTYEQYF	TRBD1	few	TRBJ2-7	TRBV30
TGTGCCAGCAGCTCCTGGGACAGGGGAGGGAGCAATCAGCCCCAGCATTTT	CASSSWDRGGSNQPQHF	TRBD1	-	TRBJ1-5	TRBV7-8
TGCGCCAGCAGCCAAGATGGTGGGGGAGGAACTGAAGCTTTCTTT	CASSQDGGGGTEAFF	-	-	TRBJ1-1	TRBV4-1
TGTGCCACCAGCAGAGATAGACAGGATGAAGCTTTCTTT	CATSRDRQDEAFF	-	-	TRBJ1-1	TRBV15